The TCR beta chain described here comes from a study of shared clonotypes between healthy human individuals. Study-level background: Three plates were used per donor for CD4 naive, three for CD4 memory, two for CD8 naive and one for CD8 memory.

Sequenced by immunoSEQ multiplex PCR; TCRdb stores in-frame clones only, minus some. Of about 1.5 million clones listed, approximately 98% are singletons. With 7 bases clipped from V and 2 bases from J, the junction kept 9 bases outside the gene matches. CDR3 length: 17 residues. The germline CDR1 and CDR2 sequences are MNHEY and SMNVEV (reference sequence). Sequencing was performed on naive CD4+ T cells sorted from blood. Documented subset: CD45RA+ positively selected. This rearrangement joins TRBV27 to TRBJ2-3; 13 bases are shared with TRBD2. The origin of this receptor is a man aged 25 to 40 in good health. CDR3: CASTIRGLAGHTDTQYF. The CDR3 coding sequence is TGTGCCAGCACCATAAGGGGACTAGCGGGACACACAGATACGCAGTATTTT.